The 10 T cell receptor beta chains reported below all come from one sample, sequenced in a study of siplizumab effects on memory and regulatory T cells. Here immunoSEQ multiplex PCR was the method, and the copy in TCRdb shows in-frame clones only, minus some. Of more than 85,000 clones in the sample, 92% were seen once. The sequenced material came from Tregs sorted from blood. These receptor sequences come from a human donor in good health.

The chain links TRBV5-1 to TRBJ1-2, with 7 bases that match TRBD1. V gave up 1 base and J gave up 8 bases; unmatched junction bases: 8. Per the germline V gene, CDR1 is SGHRS and CDR2 is YFSETQ. There are 14 residues in the CDR3. CDR3 residues: CASSLTGVGRGYTF. CDR3 bases: TGCGCCAGCAGCTTGACAGGGGTTGGTCGAGGCTACACCTTC.

The V call is TRBV19, the J call TRBJ1-5; the D is unclear. V gave up 4 bases and J gave up 2 bases, with 12 bases separating them. Germline V gene sequence: CDR1 LNHDA, CDR2 SQIVND (reference sequence). The CDR3 has 15 amino acids. This CDR3 reads CASSKGLKGNQPQHF. The CDR3 DNA sequence: TGTGCCAGTAGTAAAGGATTGAAAGGCAATCAGCCCCAGCATTTT.

The rearrangement links TRBV5-6 to TRBJ2-7; 9 bases are shared with TRBD1. The CDR3 runs 16 residues. Germline CDR1 reads SGHDT; CDR2 reads YYEEEE. V shed 1 base and J 4 bases; nucleotides not matched to a gene: 9. The DNA of the CDR3 is TGTGCCAGCAGCTTGCGTTTAGGGACAGGGTCTTACGAGCAGTACTTC. Translated, it gives CASSLRLGTGSYEQYF.

The chain's CDR3 is CASSTGGSSGGTFF. The DNA of the CDR3 is TGTGCCAGCAGCACAGGGGGTTCTTCCGGGGGTACGTTCTTC. The chain is built from TRBV5-4 and TRBJ2-1; 8 bases match TRBD1. Germline V lookup: CDR1 SGHNT, CDR2 YYREEE (reference sequence). There are 14 residues in the CDR3. V lost 4 bases and J lost 15; bases outside the gene matches: 15. The complete variable domain, with remaining parts taken from reference TRBV5-4 and TRBJ2-1, reads ETGVTQSPTHLIKTRGQQVTLRCSSQSGHNTVSWYQQALGQGPQFIFQYYREEENGRGNFPPRFSGLQFPNYSSELNVNALELDDSALYLCASSTGGSSGGTFFGPGTRLTVL.

The chain carries TRBV5-1 and TRBJ2-5; 13 bases match TRBD2. The ends lost 1 base at V and 4 bases at J; junction bases unmatched: 1. This CDR3 spans 15 amino acids. Per germline, CDR1 SGHRS and CDR2 YFSETQ. CDR3 bases: TGCGCCAGCAGCTTGACTAGCGGGAGGGGAGAGACCCAGTACTTC. Its protein product is CASSLTSGRGETQYF. Filled out from reference TRBV5-1 and TRBJ2-5, the complete variable domain reads KAGVTQTPRYLIKTRGQQVTLSCSPISGHRSVSWYQQTPGQGLQFLFEYFSETQRNKGNFPGRFSGRQFSNSRSEMNVSTLELGDSALYLCASSLTSGRGETQYFGPGTRLLVL.

The chain couples TRBV7-2 to TRBJ1-1; D call uncertain. Germline CDR1 reads SGHTA; CDR2 reads FQGNSA. V gave up 1 base and J gave up 6 bases, with 3 bases separating them. The CDR3 is 11 residues long. For the CDR3, the DNA is TGTGCCAGCAGCTTAGTCTCTGAAGCTTTCTTT. Translated, it gives CASSLVSEAFF.

This sequence joins TRBV5-1 and TRBJ2-3; no clear D gene. V was pared by 5 bases and J by 6 bases, with 13 bases between. The germline V gene encodes CDR1 SGHRS and CDR2 YFSETQ. CDR3 length equals 13 residues. CDR3 sequence reads: CASSPGTLDTQYF. CDR3 nucleotides: TGCGCCAGCAGTCCTGGTACCCTTGATACGCAGTATTTT.

V and J are TRBV5-1 and TRBJ2-7; 7 bases align to TRBD1. CDR1 SGHRS and CDR2 YFSETQ come from the germline V gene. This CDR3 has 13 residues. Trimming removed 2 bases from V and 6 bases from J; junction bases left unmatched: 5. CDR3 DNA sequence: TGCGCCAGCAGCTTAAACAGGGGCGGCGAGCAGTACTTC. It is translated as CASSLNRGGEQYF.

V and J are TRBV10-1 and TRBJ2-2; 8 bases map to TRBD1. Germline V CDR1 and CDR2: WNHNN, SYGVQD (reference sequence). CDR3 length: 18 residues. Trimming cost V 4 bases and J 5 bases; bases outside gene matches: 15. The CDR3 reads CASSGRQGSLVGTGELFF. Here the CDR3 DNA reads TGCGCCAGCAGTGGTAGACAGGGGAGCCTCGTTGGGACCGGGGAGCTGTTTTTT.

This sequence joins TRBV5-4 and TRBJ2-7, with 7 positions matching TRBD2. CDR1 SGHNT and CDR2 YYREEE come from the germline V gene (reference sequence). There are 14 residues in the CDR3. The junction had 7 bases not matched to a gene; V was cut back by 4 bases and J by 3 bases. The CDR3 here is CASSPGGVIYEQYF. Here the CDR3 DNA reads TGTGCCAGCAGCCCTGGGGGGGTAATCTACGAGCAGTACTTC.